The 27 T cell receptor beta chains below come from one sample, sequenced in a study of cytotoxic CD8 clonotypes in ibrutinib-treated CLL. Repertoires were generated with immunoSEQ multiplex PCR, while TCRdb's copy carries only in-frame clones and drops some. This sample yields some 150,000 clones, of which about 76% are seen a single time; about 4.7% belongs to the top ten. The source was PBMCs, collected after 24 months of ibrutinib treatment. Receptors originate from a human donor with chronic lymphocytic leukemia.

The V and J genes are TRBV25-1 and TRBJ1-4; a weak D match, TRBD1 (6 bases). Germline CDR1 is MGHDK and CDR2 is SYGVNS. This CDR3 comprises 12 residues. V dropped 7 bases and J dropped 8 bases, with 11 bases sitting between them. CDR3: CASTRGREKLFF. CDR3 nucleotides: TGTGCCAGCACTCGGGGGCGAGAAAAACTGTTTTTT.

This rearrangement joins TRBV6-5 to TRBJ2-1, with TRBD1 matching over 9 bases. The germline gives CDR1 MNHEY, CDR2 SVGAGI. J was trimmed by 1 base and V by 6 bases; bases with no gene match: 4. The CDR3 extends over 15 amino acids. CDR3 sequence reads: CASSPGQGSYNEQFF. The CDR3 bases are TGTGCCAGCAGCCCAGGACAGGGGTCCTACAATGAGCAGTTCTTC.

The CDR3 spells CASSYATLNTGELFF. CDR3 DNA: TGTGCCAGCAGTTACGCGACACTAAACACCGGGGAGCTGTTTTTT. This chain links TRBV6-5 with TRBJ2-2; D is unresolved. Germline loops: CDR1 MNHEY, CDR2 SVGAGI. Trimming left V 2 bases short and J 2 bases short, with 9 bases between. The CDR3 is 15 residues long.

This chain joins TRBV16 and TRBJ2-3; D remains unclear. Trimming stripped 3 bases from V and 2 bases from J, with 9 bases between. CDR1 is KGHSY, CDR2 FQNENV, per germline. The CDR3 length is 14 residues. CDR3 loop: CASSHPGDTDTQYF. Here the CDR3 DNA reads TGTGCCAGCAGCCACCCGGGTGACACAGATACGCAGTATTTT. Variable domain in full (rest from reference TRBV16 and TRBJ2-3): GEEVAQTPKHLVRGEGQKAKLYCAPIKGHSYVFWYQQVLKNEFKFLISFQNENVFDETGMPKERFSAKCLPNSPCSLEIQATKLEDSAVYFCASSHPGDTDTQYFGPGTRLTVL.

Only one count was recorded for this clone. The CDR3 DNA sequence: TGTGCCAGCAGCTTACCCGGGACTAGCGGGAGTGTTTACGAGCAGTACTTC. Its translation is CASSLPGTSGSVYEQYF. The chain links TRBV7-8 to TRBJ2-7; 14 bases fit TRBD2. Germline V gene sequence: CDR1 SGHVS, CDR2 FQNEAQ. After removal of 2 bases from V and 4 bases from J, the junction contained 7 bases not matched to a gene. The CDR3 contains 17 residues.

This sequence joins TRBV5-4 and TRBJ1-5, with D possibly being TRBD1 (5 bases). The CDR3 loop spans 14 amino acids. CDR1 and CDR2 (germline): SGHNT, YYREEE (reference sequence). Trimming cost V 4 bases and J 1 base, with 9 bases left between them. This CDR3 reads CASSPGGSNQPQHF. DNA of the CDR3: TGTGCCAGCAGCCCCGGGGGGAGCAATCAGCCCCAGCATTTT.

This clone was picked up one time. This chain joins TRBV29-1 and TRBJ1-6, with D perhaps matching TRBD1 (5 bases). Trimming cost V 4 bases and J 6 bases, with 13 bases left between them. This CDR3 has 14 residues. Germline V CDR1 and CDR2: SQVTM, ANQGSEA. CDR3 protein: CSVVWGSLNSPLHF. CDR3 DNA sequence: TGCAGCGTTGTATGGGGGTCCCTTAATTCACCCCTCCACTTT.

The genes are TRBV7-3 and TRBJ2-5; D possibly corresponds to TRBD2 (6 bases). Trimming left V 4 bases short and J 3 bases short, with 9 bases between. CDR1 is SGHTA, CDR2 FQGTGA, per germline. The CDR3 extends over 13 amino acids. The CDR3 region has the DNA TGTGCCAGCAGCTCCGGGGGAGAAGAGACCCAGTACTTC. As protein: CASSSGGEETQYF.

The chain combines TRBV18 with TRBJ2-7; tentative D call: TRBD1 (6 bases). Per germline, CDR1 KGHSH and CDR2 LQKENI. The length of the CDR3 is 16 residues. V lost 3 bases to trimming and J lost 6 bases, with 21 bases between them. In DNA, the CDR3 is TGTGCCAGCTCACCCTTGGAACCTCAGGGGTACTTCGAGCAGTACTTC. Protein sequence: CASSPLEPQGYFEQYF.

V gene TRBV18 combines with J gene TRBJ2-3; possibly TRBD2 for D (6 bases). Trimming left V 6 bases short and J 1 base short, with 14 bases between. This CDR3 comprises 15 residues. The germline CDR1 and CDR2 sequences are KGHSH and LQKENI. The CDR3 loop is CASSARPGGTDTQYF. The CDR3 DNA reads as TGTGCCAGCTCCGCCCGCCCGGGGGGCACAGATACGCAGTATTTT.

This chain connects TRBV7-6 to TRBJ1-1; possible D gene TRBD1, 5 bases. CDR3 size: 15 residues. Germline V gene data show CDR1 as SGHVS and CDR2 as FNYEAQ. The V end lost 2 bases, the J end lost 4 bases, and 14 bases lay between the germline ends. The CDR3 region is CASSLIPTRATEAFF. For the CDR3, the DNA is TGTGCCAGCAGCTTAATCCCCACCAGGGCCACTGAAGCTTTCTTT. Complete variable domain (other parts from reference TRBV7-6 and TRBJ1-1): GAGVSQSPRYKVTKRGQDVALRCDPISGHVSLYWYRQALGQGPEFLTYFNYEAQQDKSGLPNDRFSAERPEGSISTLTIQRTEQRDSAMYRCASSLIPTRATEAFFGQGTRLTVV.

The rearrangement uses TRBV6-6 and TRBJ2-7; D possibly corresponds to TRBD1 (7 bases). Trimming took off 8 bases at V and 0 bases at J, with 20 bases between the two ends. CDR1 MNHNY and CDR2 SVGAGI come from the germline V gene (reference sequence). This CDR3 has 16 residues. The CDR3 DNA follows: TGTGCCAGCGGTGCGGGGCCCAGGGGGTTCTCCTACGAGCAGTACTTC. Protein sequence: CASGAGPRGFSYEQYF.

V and J are TRBV11-2 and TRBJ2-1, with TRBD1 identical over 9 bases. This CDR3 has 14 residues. CDR1 SGHAT and CDR2 FQNNGV come from the germline V gene. J gave up 10 bases and V 3 bases, and 7 bases lay outside the gene matches. As DNA, the CDR3 is TGTGCCAGCAGCTTGGGACAGGGAGGAGAAGAGCAGTTCTTC. Protein sequence: CASSLGQGGEEQFF.

Comment on this clone: Other DNA variants within this sample encode the same CDR3. The J gene is TRBJ1-3, the V gene TRBV9, with D unclear. V was trimmed by 2 bases and J by 0 bases, leaving 6 bases between them. This CDR3 spans 14 amino acids. CDR1 and CDR2 (germline): SGDLS, YYNGEE. The CDR3 reads CASSVGSSGNTIYF. The CDR3 DNA sequence: TGTGCCAGCAGCGTGGGCAGCTCTGGAAACACCATATATTTT. Filled out from reference TRBV9 and TRBJ1-3, the complete variable domain reads DSGVTQTPKHLITATGQRVTLRCSPRSGDLSVYWYQQSLDQGLQFLIQYYNGEERAKGNILERFSAQQFPDLHSELNLSSLELGDSALYFCASSVGSSGNTIYFGEGSWLTVV.

The V gene is TRBV18, the J gene TRBJ2-3; 7 nucleotides align to TRBD1. This CDR3 is 16 amino acids long. The V gene end was trimmed by 1 base and the J gene end by 1 base; junction bases not matched to a gene: 5. Germline CDR1 reads KGHSH; CDR2 reads LQKENI. Written as DNA, the CDR3 is TGTGCCAGCTCACCACGCCGGGACAGCCGCACAGATACGCAGTATTTT. Protein product: CASSPRRDSRTDTQYF.

V and J are TRBV4-3 and TRBJ1-1; D is unresolved. CDR3 length: 13 amino acids. Deletions cut 4 bases from V and 3 bases from J, with 9 bases between. The germline V gene encodes CDR1 LGHNA and CDR2 YSLEER. CDR3 protein: CASSRQEDTEAFF. Here the CDR3 DNA reads TGCGCCAGCAGCCGGCAGGAGGACACTGAAGCTTTCTTT.

The chain links TRBV30 to TRBJ1-4; a possible D gene is TRBD1 (6 bases). CDR1 and CDR2 (germline): GTSNPN, SVGIG (reference sequence). V was shortened by 2 bases and J by 8 bases, with 9 bases between the two germline ends. The CDR3 is made up of 12 amino acids. The CDR3 sequence is CAWSPGAEKLFF. Written as DNA, the CDR3 is TGTGCCTGGAGTCCGGGGGCCGAAAAACTGTTTTTT.

The chain employs TRBV2 and TRBJ1-1; no reliable D call. The CDR3 has 14 residues. V shed 1 base and J shed 0 bases, with 6 bases lying between them. CDR1 is SNHLY, CDR2 FYNNEI, per germline. Here the CDR3 reads CASSEERMNTEAFF. The CDR3 nucleotides read TGTGCCAGCAGTGAAGAAAGGATGAACACTGAAGCTTTCTTT.

The chain links TRBV4-3 to TRBJ2-3, with TRBD2 matching over 9 bases. The germline CDR1 and CDR2 sequences are LGHNA and YSLEER. The V gene end was trimmed by 0 bases and the J gene end by 9 bases; junction bases not matched to a gene: 10. This CDR3 comprises 16 residues. CDR3 protein: CASSQEPSGRRHTQYF. The DNA of the CDR3 is TGCGCCAGCAGCCAAGAGCCCAGCGGGAGGCGGCACACGCAGTATTTT.

The V gene is TRBV7-2, the J gene TRBJ1-2; no definite D call. V was cut by 5 bases and J by 4 bases, with 14 bases left in between. Germline assignment: CDR1 SGHTA and CDR2 FQGNSA. This CDR3 contains 14 residues. The chain's CDR3 is CASSTPISGYGYTF. The DNA for the CDR3 is TGTGCCAGCAGCACCCCCATTTCGGGCTATGGCTACACCTTC.

J is TRBJ2-7 and V is TRBV7-6; possible D gene TRBD2, 6 bases. Germline V lookup: CDR1 SGHVS, CDR2 FNYEAQ. The CDR3 totals 13 residues. Between the trimmed V and J ends, which lost 5 bases and 7 bases, there was a span of 15 bases. The CDR3 loop is CASSPTGSGEQYF. The DNA for the CDR3 is TGTGCCAGCAGCCCGACCGGGAGCGGGGAGCAGTACTTC.

This clone was detected once. The rearrangement uses TRBV5-4 and TRBJ2-7, with 7 bases fitting TRBD2. The V segment lost 0 bases and the J segment 0 bases; nucleotides outside the gene matches: 6. The CDR3 has 16 residues. CDR1 is SGHNT and CDR2 is YYREEE in the germline V gene (reference sequence). This chain's CDR3 is CASSLGGGASSYEQYF. CDR3 DNA sequence: TGTGCCAGCAGCTTGGGGGGAGGGGCGAGCTCCTACGAGCAGTACTTC. Supplemented by reference TRBV5-4 and TRBJ2-7, the full variable domain reads ETGVTQSPTHLIKTRGQQVTLRCSSQSGHNTVSWYQQALGQGPQFIFQYYREEENGRGNFPPRFSGLQFPNYSSELNVNALELDDSALYLCASSLGGGASSYEQYFGPGTRLTVT.

This sequence joins TRBV2 and TRBJ1-1; D is perhaps TRBD1 (5 bases). V lost 3 bases, J lost 1 base, and 12 bases lay in between. This CDR3 region has 15 residues. Per germline, CDR1 SNHLY and CDR2 FYNNEI. CDR3 region: CASSDRAITNTEAFF. CDR3 nucleotide sequence: TGTGCCAGCAGTGACAGGGCGATCACGAACACTGAAGCTTTCTTT.

The V call is TRBV19, the J call TRBJ1-5; D unresolved. Trimming removed 3 bases at V and 3 bases at J, with 9 bases between. CDR3 length: 14 residues. Germline CDR1 and CDR2: LNHDA and SQIVND (reference sequence). The DNA of the CDR3 is TGTGCCAGTAGTATTTGGGCAGACAATCAGCCCCAGCATTTT. Translation: CASSIWADNQPQHF.

J is TRBJ1-2 and V is TRBV11-2, with D uncertain. The germline V gene encodes CDR1 SGHAT and CDR2 FQNNGV. Between the trimmed V and J ends, which lost 1 base and 6 bases, there was a span of 9 bases. This CDR3 is 13 amino acids long. CDR3 residues: CASSLGSHDGYTF. The CDR3 DNA sequence: TGTGCCAGCAGCTTAGGATCCCACGATGGCTACACCTTC. Supplemented by reference TRBV11-2 and TRBJ1-2, the full variable domain reads EAGVAQSPRYKIIEKRQSVAFWCNPISGHATLYWYQQILGQGPKLLIQFQNNGVVDDSQLPKDRFSAERLKGVDSTLKIQPAKLEDSAVYLCASSLGSHDGYTFGSGTRLTVV.

The rearrangement uses TRBV7-2 and TRBJ1-2; D might be TRBD1 (6 bases). Germline V gives CDR1 SGHTA, CDR2 FQGNSA. The CDR3 is made up of 15 amino acids. V lost 2 bases to trimming and J lost 4 bases, with 14 bases between them. The CDR3 DNA sequence: TGTGCCAGCAGCTTAATGGCAGGGGACCCCTATGGCTACACCTTC. Protein product: CASSLMAGDPYGYTF.

CDR3 in DNA: TGTGCCAGCACTCACAGGGCATCGGATTCACCCCTCCACTTT. Protein: CASTHRASDSPLHF. This chain joins TRBV27 and TRBJ1-6, with a weak D call TRBD1 (6 bases). Trimming stripped 7 bases from V and 8 bases from J, with 15 bases between. The V gene's germline CDR1 is MNHEY and CDR2 SMNVEV (reference sequence). The length of the CDR3 is 14 residues.